These 11 T cell receptor beta chains were all obtained from the same sample, sequenced in a study of T cells after yellow fever vaccination. One entry per CDR3 protein, called by TCRdb with MiXCR from the 5' RACE reads. The table has some 160,000 distinct CDR3 sequences, approximately 6.8% seen once. The source material was CD4+ T cells sorted from PBMCs, sampled 5 days after the first yellow fever vaccination. These receptors were collected from a man younger than 30 who received the YFV17D yellow fever vaccine.

There are a few counts of this clonotype. The chain couples TRBV28 to TRBJ1-4; D is ambiguous. Germline CDR1 and CDR2: MDHEN and SYDVKM. The V end was cut by 4 bases, the J end by 11 bases, with 11 bases between. The CDR3 runs to 12 residues. The CDR3 region has the DNA TGTGCCAGCAGTTCGTCACATCGGAAACTGTTTTTT. This sequence encodes CASSSSHRKLFF.

This clonotype was detected a few times. The chain uses TRBV10-3 and TRBJ1-6, with D maybe TRBD1 (6 bases). Trimming removed 6 bases at V and 8 bases at J, with 14 bases between. The CDR3 consists of 14 residues. The germline CDR1 and CDR2 sequences are ENHRY and SYGVKD. CDR3 sequence: CAISVQGKDSPLHF. DNA of the CDR3: TGTGCCATCAGCGTTCAGGGGAAGGATTCACCCCTCCACTTT.

This clonotype was observed at least ten times. This rearrangement joins TRBV20-1 to TRBJ1-6, with D uncertain. Germline CDR1 and CDR2: DFQATT and SNEGSKA (reference sequence). Trimming took off 6 bases at V and 2 bases at J, with 8 bases between the two ends. The CDR3 covers 13 residues. In DNA, the CDR3 is TGCAGTGCGGGATCAACCTATAATTCACCCCTCCACTTT. Protein: CSAGSTYNSPLHF.

This clonotype has at least ten counts. The rearrangement links TRBV5-6 to TRBJ2-5; the D gene is possibly TRBD2 (6 bases). CDR1 is SGHDT and CDR2 is YYEEEE in the germline V gene. V lost 4 bases and J 3 bases, leaving 13 bases between the germline ends. The CDR3 has 14 amino acids. CDR3: CASSPGGAEETQYF. CDR3 coding DNA: TGTGCCAGCAGCCCCGGAGGGGCCGAAGAGACCCAGTACTTC.

In this sample, this clonotype turned up a few times. The chain carries TRBV19 and TRBJ1-5; no definite D call. V lost 1 base and J 1 base, leaving 11 bases between the germline ends. Looked up from germline, CDR1 is LNHDA and CDR2 is SQIVND (reference sequence). The CDR3 is 16 amino acids. The CDR3 nucleotides are TGTGCCAGTAGTATAGCCCGGTATTCCAGCAATCAGCCCCAGCATTTT. Translation: CASSIARYSSNQPQHF.

The rearrangement uses TRBV7-2 and TRBJ1-3; D remains unclear. The CDR3 sequence is 15 residues long. V lost 3 bases and J lost 3, with 12 bases in between. CDR1 is SGHTA and CDR2 is FQGNSA in the germline V gene. Written as DNA, the CDR3 is TGTGCCAGCAGCTTTGCAGCTCTATTTGGAAACACCATATATTTT. Translated: CASSFAALFGNTIYF.

J is TRBJ2-5 and V is TRBV18; 7 positions match TRBD2. Germline CDR1 KGHSH, CDR2 LQKENI. V lost 0 bases and J lost 3; bases outside the gene matches: 4. This CDR3 contains 15 residues. The CDR3: CASSPPGGLEETQYF. In DNA form, the CDR3 reads TGTGCCAGCTCACCACCGGGGGGGTTGGAAGAGACCCAGTACTTC.

This clonotype was recorded at least ten times. The V gene is TRBV28, the J gene TRBJ2-3, with a possible D match to TRBD1 (5 bases). Looked up from germline, CDR1 is MDHEN and CDR2 is SYDVKM. The CDR3 contains 14 residues. V lost 6 bases and J 7 bases, leaving 17 bases between the germline ends. The CDR3 DNA is TGTGCCAGCAGAGGCACCCCCCTGGGGCATACGCAGTATTTT. It specifies CASRGTPLGHTQYF.

This clonotype was observed at least ten times. The rearrangement joins TRBV5-1 to TRBJ2-3, with D perhaps assigned TRBD1 or TRBD2 (7 bases each). The V end was cut by 5 bases, the J end by 2 bases, with 12 bases between. This CDR3 contains 14 residues. CDR1 and CDR2 from the germline V gene are SGHRS and YFSETQ. This CDR3 reads CASRQGRATDTQYF. CDR3 in DNA: TGCGCCAGCAGACAGGGGAGGGCCACAGATACGCAGTATTTT. Looking up the rest from reference TRBV5-1 and TRBJ2-3 gives the full variable domain: KAGVTQTPRYLIKTRGQQVTLSCSPISGHRSVSWYQQTPGQGLQFLFEYFSETQRNKGNFPGRFSGRQFSNSRSEMNVSTLELGDSALYLCASRQGRATDTQYFGPGTRLTVL.

This clonotype has at least ten counts. The chain combines TRBV5-8 with TRBJ2-3, with D possibly TRBD2 on 6 matching bases. The CDR3 covers 14 residues. The V end lost 4 bases, the J end lost 0 bases, and 9 bases lay between the germline ends. Germline V gene data show CDR1 as SGHTS and CDR2 as YDEGEE. CDR3 DNA sequence: TGTGCCAGCAGCGTCGGGGGAAGCACAGATACGCAGTATTTT. It encodes CASSVGGSTDTQYF.

This chain connects TRBV2 to TRBJ2-3; no firm D call. Germline CDR1 and CDR2: SNHLY and FYNNEI. Trimming shortened V by 6 bases and J by 6 bases, and 7 bases separated the two germline ends. The CDR3 runs to 11 residues. DNA of the CDR3: TGTGCCAGCAGCGACCTGGATACGCAGTATTTT. It is translated as CASSDLDTQYF.